Listed here are 14 T cell receptor beta chains from one sample, sequenced in a study of blood T cell repertoires in COVID-19 (dated by TCRdb to 2020 to 2022). To prepare the library, the immunoSEQ multiplex PCR assay was applied. This immuneACCESS table, as held by TCRdb, lists in-frame sequences with V and J called but not all clones. Of the missing ones, under half trace to an unresolved V gene in checked studies; the others have no known cause. The sample table holds around 60,000 clones, of which around 81% were seen once. In total, the top ten clones hold 6.5% to 7.5% of the sample. The sample taken for sequencing was peripheral blood. The origin of the receptors is a man between 60 and 75 years old with acute or convalescent COVID-19.

V gene TRBV10-2 combines with J gene TRBJ2-7; TRBD2 aligns across 9 bases. The V segment lost 6 bases and the J segment 4 bases; nucleotides outside the gene matches: 7. Germline V CDR1 and CDR2: WSHSY, SAAADI. The length of the CDR3 is 14 residues. CDR3 protein: CASRVSGGLYEQYF. As DNA, the CDR3 is TGCGCCAGCAGGGTAAGCGGGGGGCTTTACGAGCAGTACTTC.

This clone has a handful of counts. The chain combines TRBV9 with TRBJ2-7; TRBD2 is a possible D gene (7 bases). The germline V gene encodes CDR1 SGDLS and CDR2 YYNGEE. This CDR3 is 14 amino acids long. Trimming left V 3 bases short and J 6 bases short, with 16 bases between. The CDR3 spells CASSDGGGDSEQYF. In DNA form, the CDR3 reads TGTGCCAGCAGCGATGGGGGGGGCGACTCCGAGCAGTACTTC.

This rearrangement joins TRBV30 to TRBJ1-1; unclear D gene. The CDR3 extends over 11 amino acids. Per the germline V gene, CDR1 is GTSNPN and CDR2 is SVGIG (reference sequence). V lost 0 bases to trimming and J lost 8 bases, with 7 bases between them. As DNA, the CDR3 is TGTGCCTGGAGTGTGCGGCAAGAAGCTTTCTTT. Amino acid sequence: CAWSVRQEAFF.

The chain joins TRBV6-5 to TRBJ2-3; 7 bases are shared with TRBD2. V shed 4 bases, J shed 7 bases, and the junction held 8 bases outside the gene matches. This CDR3 has 14 residues. From germline, CDR1 is MNHEY and CDR2 SVGAGI. CDR3 coding DNA: TGTGCCAGCAGTTCCTCCGGGGGGAAGAATACGCAGTATTTT. Translating gives CASSSSGGKNTQYF.

J is TRBJ1-6 and V is TRBV6-1; the D is unclear. The V gene lost 3 bases and the J gene lost 0 bases, with 12 bases spanning the gap. The CDR3 extends over 17 amino acids. From germline, CDR1 is MNHNS and CDR2 SASEGT. The CDR3 loop is CASSDRWLGSYNSPLHF. The CDR3 bases are TGTGCCAGCAGTGACAGGTGGTTAGGCTCCTATAATTCACCCCTCCACTTT.

The rearrangement links TRBV6-5 to TRBJ2-7, with D maybe TRBD1 (5 bases). Trimming took 0 bases from V and 5 from J, leaving 11 bases between them. Germline V lookup: CDR1 MNHEY, CDR2 SVGAGI. The CDR3 contains 14 residues. The CDR3 nucleotides are TGTGCCAGCAGTTACTCCTTGTGGGGCCACGAGCAGTACTTC. Translation: CASSYSLWGHEQYF.

This clone was recorded only once. This chain connects TRBV7-2 to TRBJ1-6; D gene uncertain. Trimming took 5 bases from V and 3 from J, leaving 17 bases between them. In germline, CDR1 is SGHTA, CDR2 FQGNSA. This CDR3 has 17 residues. The CDR3 region has the DNA TGTGCCAGCAGCCAATCACATGGGCAACTCTATAATTCACCCCTCCACTTT. This sequence encodes CASSQSHGQLYNSPLHF.

DNA of the CDR3: TGTGCCTGGGCACGGGGGGGCACATACAATGAGCAGTTCTTC. Protein product: CAWARGGTYNEQFF. The J gene is TRBJ2-1, the V gene TRBV30; TRBD2 matches at 8 bases. The CDR3 is 14 residues long. CDR1 is GTSNPN, CDR2 SVGIG, per germline (reference sequence). Trimming at V came to 5 bases and at J to 4 bases, leaving 7 bases not matched to a gene. The variable domain in full, with the rest retrieved from reference TRBV30 and TRBJ2-1, is SQTIHQWPATLVQPVGSPLSLECTVEGTSNPNLYWYRQAAGRGLQLLFYSVGIGQISSEVPQNLSASRPQDRQFILSSKKLLLSDSGFYLCAWARGGTYNEQFFGPGTRLTVL.

This chain links TRBV5-1 with TRBJ2-3; 15 nucleotides align to TRBD2. The J segment lost 0 bases and the V segment lost 3 bases, leaving 5 bases of the junction unmatched. CDR3 length equals 18 residues. CDR1 is SGHRS and CDR2 is YFSETQ in the germline V gene. The CDR3 reads CASSSGLAGGRSTDTQYF. The DNA of the CDR3 is TGCGCCAGCAGCTCCGGACTAGCGGGGGGGCGAAGCACAGATACGCAGTATTTT.

The chain is built from TRBV6-5 and TRBJ1-2; D gene uncertain. The V end was cut by 6 bases, the J end by 5 bases, with 16 bases between. This CDR3 is built from 14 residues. Per germline, CDR1 MNHEY and CDR2 SVGAGI. The CDR3, as DNA: TGTGCCAGCAGCTCAAAACTGCCCCCTTATGGCTACACCTTC. As protein: CASSSKLPPYGYTF.

The chain combines TRBV3-1 (or the pseudogene TRBV3-2) with TRBJ1-6; a possible D gene is TRBD1 (6 bases). The CDR3 extends over 16 amino acids. V was trimmed by 4 bases and J by 7 bases, leaving 17 bases between them. CDR1 LGHDT and CDR2 YNNKEL come from the germline V gene (reference sequence). The DNA of the CDR3 is TGTGCCAGCAGCCTGGGACCAGGGGCCGGGAATTCACCCCTCCACTTT. Amino acids: CASSLGPGAGNSPLHF.

The chain joins TRBV11-2 to TRBJ1-1; D is uncertain. V shed 1 base and J shed 11 bases, with 11 bases lying between them. This CDR3 is 12 amino acids long. Germline V gene sequence: CDR1 SGHAT, CDR2 FQNNGV. The CDR3 nucleotides are TGTGCCAGCAGCTTAGTGGAGGGCAGGGCTTTCTTT. It specifies CASSLVEGRAFF.

J is TRBJ1-6 and V is TRBV6-5; tentative D call: TRBD1 (6 bases). Trimming removed 0 bases at V and 9 bases at J, with 15 bases between. The CDR3 consists of 16 residues. Germline V lookup: CDR1 MNHEY, CDR2 SVGAGI. As DNA, the CDR3 is TGTGCCAGCAGTTACTCTAGTCACAGGGCGGCTTCACCCCTCCACTTT. It specifies CASSYSSHRAASPLHF.

For the CDR3, the DNA is TGTGCCAGCAGTGTCAATTTTGGGGGCACTAATGAAAAACTGTTTTTT. Translation: CASSVNFGGTNEKLFF. The chain is built from TRBV25-1 and TRBJ1-4; D perhaps matches TRBD1 (6 bases). V was clipped by 4 bases and J by 2 bases, with 14 bases between them. CDR1 is MGHDK, CDR2 SYGVNS, per germline. The CDR3 consists of 16 residues.